This T cell receptor beta chain emerged from a study of blood T cell repertoires in COVID-19. This table comes from immunoSEQ multiplex PCR, and its TCRdb copy is limited to in-frame clones, with some not included. Found here are around 70,000 clones, around 90% of them singletons; the top ten hold 29%. J was trimmed by 4 bases and V by 6 bases; bases with no gene match: 4. This CDR3 has 14 amino acids. Germline lookup yields CDR1 KGHSH and CDR2 LQKENI. The sample was peripheral blood. The clonotype was recovered from a woman of 80 years or more with active or convalescent COVID-19. V and J are TRBV18 and TRBJ1-4; TRBD1 agrees at 8 bases. Here the CDR3 DNA reads TGTGCCAGCTCCAGGGGGCGCCGTAATGAAAAACTGTTTTTT. It yields the protein CASSRGRRNEKLFF.